One and the same sample provided the 18 T cell receptor beta chains below, sequenced in a study of OX40 agonist ivuxolimab in advanced cancers. The table came from immunoSEQ multiplex PCR; TCRdb's copy has only in-frame clones and leaves some out. Altogether 30,000 to 45,000 clones are present, 82% being singletons, with the ten largest covering under 2%. This material consisted of CD4+ or CD8+ T cells sorted from blood, taken in a trial of the OX40 agonist ivuxolimab. Receptors were obtained from an adult with an advanced solid tumor such as melanoma, head and neck, liver or kidney cancer.

This clone was picked up a small number of times. This chain uses TRBV18 with TRBJ2-5; D may be TRBD2 (6 bases). Germline CDR1 is KGHSH and CDR2 is LQKENI. V lost 2 bases to trimming and J lost 5 bases, with 15 bases between them. CDR3 length: 15 residues. CDR3 bases: TGTGCCAGCTCACCAGATCGGGGAGGAGGGGAGACCCAGTACTTC. Protein product: CASSPDRGGGETQYF.

Only a few counts were recorded for this clone. This sequence joins TRBV2 and TRBJ1-5; D is perhaps TRBD1 (6 bases). Looked up from germline, CDR1 is SNHLY and CDR2 is FYNNEI. The CDR3 contains 13 residues. The V and J ends lost 6 bases and 4 bases respectively, with 10 bases between them. The CDR3 DNA follows: TGTGCCAGCAGGGACAGTTCAAATCAGCCCCAGCATTTT. This gives the protein CASRDSSNQPQHF.

This chain links TRBV5-5 with TRBJ2-3; maybe TRBD2 (5 bases). Germline CDR1 reads SGHKS; CDR2 reads YYEKEE (reference sequence). CDR3 size: 16 residues. V dropped 0 bases and J dropped 4 bases, with 15 bases sitting between them. In nucleotides, the CDR3 is TGTGCCAGCAGCTTGGGACGGGGAGTCCACGCAGATACGCAGTATTTT. This codes for CASSLGRGVHADTQYF.

The CDR3 region is CASSGVNNSPLHF. CDR3 in DNA: TGTGCCAGCAGCGGCGTAAATAATTCACCCCTCCACTTT. The genes are TRBV9 and TRBJ1-6; D not certain. Germline V gene lookup returns CDR1 SGDLS and CDR2 YYNGEE. Trimming cost V 3 bases and J 5 bases, with 6 bases left between them. The CDR3 length is 13 residues.

The chain couples TRBV19 to TRBJ2-3; maybe TRBD1 (6 bases). The CDR3 has 13 residues. Germline-derived CDR1 and CDR2 are LNHDA and SQIVND (reference sequence). V was shortened by 6 bases and J by 10 bases, with 17 bases between the two germline ends. The CDR3 region is CASRRHRANAQYF. The CDR3 coding sequence is TGTGCCAGTAGACGACACAGGGCTAATGCGCAGTATTTT.

The V and J genes are TRBV30 and TRBJ1-5; tentatively, D is TRBD1 (5 bases). The V end was cut by 4 bases, the J end by 9 bases, with 13 bases between. The germline CDR1 and CDR2 sequences are GTSNPN and SVGIG (reference sequence). The CDR3 sequence is 12 residues long. The CDR3 region is CAWMGGNGPQHF. The DNA of the CDR3 is TGTGCCTGGATGGGGGGGAATGGGCCCCAGCATTTT.

V is TRBV29-1 and J is TRBJ2-5, with 7 nucleotides matching TRBD2. The closer fit of TRBJ2-7 to the DNA end suggests the J call may be wrong. The CDR3 covers 13 residues. Per germline, CDR1 SQVTM and CDR2 ANQGSEA. CDR3 DNA: TGCAGCGTTGTGCGGGAGTGGGGCCTCGAGCAGTACTTC. Its translation is CSVVREWGLEQYF.

In its sample, this clone was seen once. The V gene is TRBV5-1, the J gene TRBJ1-2, with 9 positions matching TRBD1. This CDR3 contains 15 residues. Trimming cost V 2 bases and J 6 bases; bases outside gene matches: 8. Germline CDR1 and CDR2: SGHRS and YFSETQ. The CDR3: CASSFDLGQGNGYTF. In DNA form, the CDR3 reads TGCGCCAGCAGCTTTGATCTAGGACAGGGGAATGGCTACACCTTC.

The genes are TRBV6-1 and TRBJ1-2; TRBD1 agrees at 11 bases. This CDR3 region has 15 residues. Germline values: CDR1 MNHNS, CDR2 SASEGT. V lost 3 bases, J lost 5 bases, and 5 bases stayed unmatched. CDR3 amino acids: CASSDSRDRGYGYTF. The DNA of the CDR3 is TGTGCCAGCAGTGATTCCCGGGACAGGGGGTATGGCTACACCTTC.

This sequence joins TRBV18 and TRBJ1-6, with 9 bases aligning to TRBD1. Germline lookup yields CDR1 KGHSH and CDR2 LQKENI. The length of the CDR3 is 16 residues. The junction had 7 bases not matched to a gene; V was cut back by 4 bases and J by 6 bases. CDR3 sequence: CASSQSTGQGNSPLHF. The CDR3 DNA reads TGTGCCAGCTCACAATCAACGGGACAGGGTAATTCACCCCTCCACTTT.

The gene calls are TRBV11-2 and TRBJ2-2, with 8 positions matching TRBD1. Germline trimming cut 3 bases from V and 2 bases from J; bases unmatched to any gene: 2. The CDR3 length is 15 residues. Germline CDR1 SGHAT, CDR2 FQNNGV. CDR3 protein: CASSLGQVNTGELFF. The CDR3 coding sequence is TGTGCCAGCAGCTTGGGACAGGTTAACACCGGGGAGCTGTTTTTT.

CDR3: CASSLHLAALSYEQYF. DNA for the CDR3: TGTGCCAGCAGTCTTCACCTAGCGGCCCTCTCCTACGAGCAGTACTTC. This chain connects TRBV28 to TRBJ2-5, with TRBD2 identical over 7 bases. TRBJ2-7 matches the DNA end more closely, so the J call is doubtful. Germline V gene data show CDR1 as MDHEN and CDR2 as SYDVKM. This CDR3 contains 16 residues.

V and J are TRBV18 and TRBJ2-5, with TRBD1 identical over 7 bases. V trimming: 6 bases; J trimming: 2 bases; junction bases outside the gene matches: 3. Germline CDR1 KGHSH, CDR2 LQKENI. The CDR3 spans 13 residues. CDR3 coding DNA: TGTGCCAGCTCCCGGGGACAGCAAGAGACCCAGTACTTC. The encoded protein is CASSRGQQETQYF.

The CDR3 region is CARSWNWESVSDTQYF. The CDR3 DNA reads TGTGCCAGAAGCTGGAATTGGGAATCGGTTTCAGATACGCAGTATTTT. The chain links TRBV5-3 to TRBJ2-3; D not resolved. TRBV5-3 is reported as an ORF; its role is uncertain. Trimming removed 3 bases from V and 4 bases from J, with 18 bases in between. CDR3 length: 16 residues.

The chain couples TRBV29-1 to TRBJ2-3; 8 nucleotides line up with TRBD2. Per germline, CDR1 SQVTM and CDR2 ANQGSEA. CDR3 length: 16 amino acids. Losses at the gene ends were 0 bases for V and 4 bases for J; bases not matched to a gene: 9. In DNA form, the CDR3 reads TGCAGCGTTGAAGATCGAAAAGCGGGAGAGGCAGATACGCAGTATTTT. Translating it yields CSVEDRKAGEADTQYF.

The chain combines TRBV28 with TRBJ2-1; D remains ambiguous. CDR3 length: 14 amino acids. Germline V gene lookup returns CDR1 MDHEN and CDR2 SYDVKM. Trimming cost V 1 base and J 5 bases, with 9 bases left between them. CDR3 amino acids: CASSLYSPHNEQFF. The CDR3, as DNA: TGTGCCAGCAGTTTATATTCCCCCCACAATGAGCAGTTCTTC.

V usage is TRBV4-1 and J usage is TRBJ1-6; TRBD1 agrees at 10 bases. This CDR3 has 15 residues. The J segment lost 5 bases and the V segment lost 4 bases, leaving 2 bases of the junction unmatched. The germline gives CDR1 MGHRA, CDR2 YSYEKL. CDR3 nucleotide sequence: TGCGCCAGCAGCCGGGGGACAGGGGATAATTCACCCCTCCACTTT. Amino acid sequence: CASSRGTGDNSPLHF.

The V and J genes are TRBV6-9 and TRBJ1-2, with D uncertain. The V end lost 3 bases, the J end lost 4 bases, and 9 bases lay between the germline ends. Per germline, CDR1 MNHGY and CDR2 SVAAGI. There are 13 residues in the CDR3. The CDR3 DNA sequence: TGTGCCAGCAGTTACTCCGGTGCCTATGGCTACACCTTC. This gives the protein CASSYSGAYGYTF.